A single T cell receptor beta chain is shown here with its context. Profiled with immunoSEQ multiplex PCR; TCRdb holds only in-frame clones, not every one. The sample holds around 80,000 clones, approximately 91% seen once. The data originate from a study of technical replicates of blood from a handful of donors. This TCR was recovered from a human donor in good health. The sequencing input was T cells isolated from PBMCs.

Here the CDR3 reads CASSEGLAGAQYF. The CDR3 DNA reads as TGTGCCAGCAGCGAGGGACTAGCGGGGGCCCAGTACTTC. V usage is TRBV7-3 and J usage is TRBJ2-5; 14 bases are shared with TRBD2. Trimming removed 5 bases from V and 9 bases from J; junction bases left unmatched: 2. The length of the CDR3 is 13 residues. The germline CDR1 and CDR2 sequences are SGHTA and FQGTGA.